This passage covers 20 T cell receptor beta chains from one sample sequenced in a study of blood T cell repertoires in COVID-19 (dated by TCRdb to about 2020). Library preparation was by the immunoSEQ multiplex PCR assay. The table was pulled from immuneACCESS by TCRdb, which kept in-frame rearrangements only. Such tables lose some clones; where checked, under half of the loss comes from unresolved V genes, and the rest has no known cause. For this sample there are tens of thousands of clones; around 79% appear just once. The biggest ten clones account for around 10% of the sample. The sequencing sample was made of peripheral blood. These receptors all come from a man aged 45 to 65 with acute or convalescent COVID-19.

This sequence joins TRBV28 and TRBJ2-2; TRBD1 is a possible D gene (6 bases). The CDR3 is 15 amino acids. The V end was cut by 3 bases, the J end by 4 bases, with 12 bases between. Germline values: CDR1 MDHEN, CDR2 SYDVKM. The CDR3 region is CASSFVQGTTGELFF. CDR3 sequence (DNA): TGTGCCAGCAGTTTCGTACAGGGTACCACCGGGGAGCTGTTTTTT.

The rearrangement joins TRBV18 to TRBJ2-5; D may be TRBD1 (6 bases). The CDR3 spans 16 residues. Germline assignment: CDR1 KGHSH and CDR2 LQKENI. The V end lost 3 bases, the J end lost 4 bases, and 18 bases lay between the germline ends. In DNA, the CDR3 is TGTGCCAGCTCACCCGGGACACAGACATCTGGAGAGACCCAGTACTTC. Translation: CASSPGTQTSGETQYF.

In DNA form, the CDR3 reads TGCGCCAGCAGCCCGGGGGAATTCGGGGACTACACCTTC. Amino acids: CASSPGEFGDYTF. V usage is TRBV4-3 and J usage is TRBJ1-2; perhaps TRBD1 as D (5 bases). CDR3 length equals 13 residues. Looked up from germline, CDR1 is LGHNA and CDR2 is YSLEER. With 4 bases removed from V and 10 bases from J, the gap between germline ends came to 16 bases.

J is TRBJ1-1 and V is TRBV7-2, with 8 bases that match TRBD1. Germline CDR1 SGHTA, CDR2 FQGNSA. The length of the CDR3 is 14 residues. Trimming at V came to 5 bases and at J to 4 bases, leaving 6 bases not matched to a gene. The CDR3 loop reads CASSRQGSGTEAFF. For the CDR3, the DNA is TGTGCCAGCAGCAGACAGGGGAGCGGCACTGAAGCTTTCTTT.

The chain carries TRBV4-1 and TRBJ1-1; 10 bases are shared with TRBD1. Per the germline V gene, CDR1 is MGHRA and CDR2 is YSYEKL. CDR3 size: 15 residues. V lost 2 bases, J lost 4 bases, and 4 bases stayed unmatched. The CDR3, as DNA: TGCGCCAGCAGCCAACTCGGACAGGGGGGCACTGAAGCTTTCTTT. It encodes CASSQLGQGGTEAFF.

The chain employs TRBV6-2 or TRBV6-3 and TRBJ1-1, with D uncertain. V lost 7 bases and J 1 base, leaving 16 bases between the germline ends. CDR1 is MNHEY and CDR2 is SVGEGT in the germline V gene. The CDR3 length is 15 residues. This chain's CDR3 is CASTPGPGRNTEAFF. Written as DNA, the CDR3 is TGTGCCAGCACCCCCGGCCCGGGTAGGAACACTGAAGCTTTCTTT.

V usage is TRBV5-8 and J usage is TRBJ1-3; 8 nucleotides align to TRBD1. The V and J ends lost 1 base and 1 base, in that order; junction bases with no gene match: 7. CDR3 length: 17 amino acids. Germline V gene lookup returns CDR1 SGHTS and CDR2 YDEGEE. In DNA, the CDR3 is TGTGCCAGCAGCTTGAGGAGACAGGGGTCGTCTGGAAACACCATATATTTT. Its translation is CASSLRRQGSSGNTIYF.

The rearrangement joins TRBV6-2 or TRBV6-3 to TRBJ1-1; a possible D gene is TRBD1 (5 bases). CDR3 length equals 12 residues. Germline loops: CDR1 MNHEY, CDR2 SVGEGT. Trimming left V 4 bases short and J 6 bases short, with 9 bases between. CDR3 DNA sequence: TGTGCCAGCAGTTGGGGGGTCCCTGAAGCTTTCTTT. Translated, it gives CASSWGVPEAFF.

V gene TRBV7-8 combines with J gene TRBJ1-2; 7 bases match TRBD1. J lost 5 bases, V lost 4 bases, and 4 bases had no gene match. Germline lookup yields CDR1 SGHVS and CDR2 FQNEAQ. The length of the CDR3 is 13 residues. Here the CDR3 DNA reads TGTGCCAGCAGCTCCCAGGGGGAATATGGCTACACCTTC. This encodes CASSSQGEYGYTF.

This clone was counted between two and nine times. The chain carries TRBV19 and TRBJ2-7; D perhaps matches TRBD1 (6 bases). V lost 4 bases and J lost 3, with 19 bases in between. The germline CDR1 and CDR2 sequences are LNHDA and SQIVND (reference sequence). This CDR3 contains 16 residues. The CDR3 spells CASSREAGQLGYEQYF. DNA for the CDR3: TGTGCCAGTAGTAGAGAGGCCGGACAGCTGGGCTACGAGCAGTACTTC.

CDR3 amino acids: CASSLQPHLKEDDFPFNTEAFF. The CDR3 nucleotides read TGTGCCAGCAGCTTACAGCCCCATCTCAAAGAAGACGACTTTCCATTTAACACTGAAGCTTTCTTT. The gene calls are TRBV7-6 and TRBJ1-1; D unresolved. The CDR3 is 22 amino acids. Trimming took 2 bases from V and 2 from J, leaving 33 bases between them. Germline V CDR1 and CDR2: SGHVS, FNYEAQ.

V and J are TRBV27 and TRBJ2-5; TRBD2 matches 7 bases. The germline V gene encodes CDR1 MNHEY and CDR2 SMNVEV (reference sequence). The CDR3 extends over 15 amino acids. With V trimmed by 3 bases and J by 1 base, 5 bases remained unmatched. DNA of the CDR3: TGTGCCAGCAGTTTTTCCCAGCGGGGCCAAGAGACCCAGTACTTC. Translation: CASSFSQRGQETQYF.

The gene calls are TRBV30 and TRBJ1-2; D call uncertain. Trimming removed 0 bases at V and 2 bases at J, with 7 bases between. The CDR3 is made up of 13 amino acids. The germline CDR1 and CDR2 sequences are GTSNPN and SVGIG (reference sequence). CDR3: CAWSVSQNYGYTF. Written as DNA, the CDR3 is TGTGCCTGGAGTGTATCGCAGAACTATGGCTACACCTTC.

V usage is TRBV6-1 and J usage is TRBJ2-3, with TRBD2 matching 11 bases. The CDR3 loop spans 17 amino acids. Germline-derived CDR1 and CDR2 are MNHNS and SASEGT. The ends lost 1 base at V and 6 bases at J; junction bases unmatched: 9. The CDR3 region has the DNA TGTGCCAGCAGTGAAGGAACTAGCGGGGGCCTTATGGATACGCAGTATTTT. This gives the protein CASSEGTSGGLMDTQYF.

J is TRBJ1-1 and V is TRBV29-1; tentative D call: TRBD1 (6 bases). The CDR3 is 13 residues long. V was shortened by 7 bases and J by 4 bases, with 16 bases between the two germline ends. Germline assignment: CDR1 SQVTM and CDR2 ANQGSEA. The CDR3 DNA follows: TGCAGCGGGGGAGGGGGATCGAGCACTGAAGCTTTCTTT. Residues: CSGGGGSSTEAFF.

This rearrangement joins TRBV6-6 to TRBJ2-5; TRBD1 agrees at 8 bases. In germline, CDR1 is MNHNY, CDR2 SVGAGI (reference sequence). This CDR3 has 16 amino acids. V dropped 1 base and J dropped 3; count of bases not matched to a gene: 7. In DNA, the CDR3 is TGTGCCAGCAGTTACTTTCCCGAGGGACAGGAAGAGACCCAGTACTTC. As protein: CASSYFPEGQEETQYF.

V is TRBV28 and J is TRBJ1-1; 11 bases line up with TRBD1. CDR3 length: 15 residues. Germline CDR1 reads MDHEN; CDR2 reads SYDVKM. The ends lost 7 bases at V and 4 bases at J; junction bases unmatched: 8. The CDR3, as DNA: TGTGCCAGCACCGTCCCTGGGACAGGGGGCACTGAAGCTTTCTTT. Amino acid sequence: CASTVPGTGGTEAFF.

The chain couples TRBV4-3 to TRBJ1-2; D is ambiguous. This CDR3 contains 15 residues. CDR1 and CDR2 from the germline V gene are LGHNA and YSLEER. The germline V and J ends were trimmed by 0 bases and 4 bases, with 12 bases remaining between them. The CDR3 reads CASSQDHSGLYGYTF. The CDR3 DNA reads as TGCGCCAGCAGCCAAGATCATTCAGGCCTCTATGGCTACACCTTC.

This chain uses TRBV28 with TRBJ2-4; D is unclear. CDR3 length: 14 amino acids. Trimming cost V 0 bases and J 1 base, with 4 bases left between them. The V gene's germline CDR1 is MDHEN and CDR2 SYDVKM. CDR3 sequence reads: CASSLWEAKNIQYF. DNA for the CDR3: TGTGCCAGCAGTTTATGGGAGGCCAAAAACATTCAGTACTTC.

V is TRBV3-1 (or the pseudogene TRBV3-2) and J is TRBJ1-4; perhaps TRBD1 as D (5 bases). The CDR3 is made up of 12 amino acids. With 4 bases removed from V and 12 bases from J, the gap between germline ends came to 12 bases. Per the germline V gene, CDR1 is LGHDT and CDR2 is YNNKEL (reference sequence). CDR3 sequence reads: CASSPNLGELFF. The CDR3 DNA reads TGTGCCAGCAGCCCCAATTTAGGGGAACTGTTTTTT.